The entry below gives a single T cell receptor (beta chain) sequence along with its context. The antigen remains undetermined. With 4 bases removed from V and 0 bases from J, the gap between germline ends came to 15 bases. This CDR3 region has 15 residues. CDR1 is GTSNPN and CDR2 is SVGIG in the germline V gene (reference sequence). The sample belongs to a study of pediatric ulcerative colitis. For the study at large: Most patients had pancolitis, and two had left-sided colitis.

Study-level results: Clonal expansions reduced rectal repertoire diversity in acute severe colitis. Two rectal clonotypes were found only in ulcerative colitis patients, all of them.

At colonoscopy, a blood sample was also collected. Measured with immunoSEQ multiplex PCR; TCRdb has only the in-frame clones, and not every one. The sample includes about 64,000 clones, roughly nine tenths of them seen just once. This sequence originates from a boy aged 5 to 17 with severe ulcerative colitis. What was sequenced was blood. The J gene is TRBJ1-1, the V gene TRBV30; D may be TRBD1 (5 bases). The CDR3 sequence is CAWKVRASMNTEAFF. CDR3 in DNA: TGTGCCTGGAAGGTCAGGGCAAGCATGAACACTGAAGCTTTCTTT. The variable domain in full, completed from reference TRBV30 and TRBJ1-1, reads SQTIHQWPATLVQPVGSPLSLECTVEGTSNPNLYWYRQAAGRGLQLLFYSVGIGQISSEVPQNLSASRPQDRQFILSSKKLLLSDSGFYLCAWKVRASMNTEAFFGQGTRLTVV.